This TCR beta chain was sequenced for a study of T cell responses to AZD1222 COVID-19 vaccine. Study-wide context: Second doses at about 4 or about 12 weeks were pooled.

Using immunoSEQ multiplex PCR, the repertoire was profiled, and TCRdb retains in-frame clones only, with some absent. The sample records around 95,000 clones, less than 90% being singletons. Between the trimmed V and J ends, which lost 2 bases and 1 base, there was a span of 21 bases. Germline CDR1 reads SGHRS; CDR2 reads YFSETQ. CDR3 size: 18 residues. The clonotype originates from an adult in good health. The J gene is TRBJ2-5, the V gene TRBV5-1, with a possible D match to TRBD1 (6 bases). Sequencing used peripheral blood, obtained on day 0 of AZD1222 vaccination. The CDR3 protein is CASSFVPTEDRAQETQYF. CDR3 DNA sequence: TGCGCCAGCAGCTTTGTCCCAACGGAGGACAGAGCCCAAGAGACCCAGTACTTC.